The clone carrying this T cell receptor beta chain was detected a few times. Its specificity is not known. The sample is drawn from a study of vaccination effects on CD4 cells after COVID-19. Study-wide background: As their vaccination, participants received two doses of either BNT162b2 or mRNA-1273. Study-wide results and caveats: The study found marked clonal contraction of infection- and vaccine-induced clones late after vaccination.

ViraFEST assay sequencing came after antigen-specific CD4+ T cells were expanded with viral peptide pools. A roughly ten-day culture period preceded the isolation of CD4+ T cells. Vaccinated participants had no history of SARS-CoV-2 infection and tested negative for nucleocapsid antibodies. Wells each received around 2.1 million PBMC, cultured with about 10 IU/ml IL-2 and around 10 ug/ml peptides. Half the medium was swapped for IL-2 medium on days 3 and 7. Measured with immunoSEQ multiplex PCR; TCRdb has only the in-frame clones, and not every one. The sample consists of under 40,000 clones, more than 70% of them appearing once. The receptor was derived from a human donor who received a COVID-19 vaccine. Sequenced material: CD4+ T cells from PBMCs cultured with HCoV-OC43 spike peptides, taken before COVID-19 vaccination. The subset is: HCoV-OC43 spike overlapping peptide pool stimulation.

CDR3 DNA sequence: TGCGCCAGCAGCCAAGGGGCGTATTCGAGCTCCTACAATGAGCAGTTCTTC. Its translation: CASSQGAYSSSYNEQFF. This rearrangement joins TRBV4-1 to TRBJ2-1; D unresolved. Between the trimmed V and J ends, which lost 1 base and 0 bases, there was a span of 13 bases. In germline, CDR1 is MGHRA, CDR2 YSYEKL. This CDR3 region has 17 residues.